These 27 T cell receptor beta chains were all obtained from the same sample, sequenced in a study of CD8+ T cells in alopecia areata. Sample treatment: oral pan-JAK inhibitor, 5-10 mg twice daily. Reverse transcription of extracted RNA yielded cDNA, which provided the sequencing template. Only in-frame clones appear in the TCRdb table, and some are missing; sequencing was by immunoSEQ multiplex PCR. The sample comprises around 300,000 clones, around three fifths of which are singletons, and around 0.84% rests with the top ten. The source material was CD4+ T cells sorted from blood, sampled between weeks 51 and 54, from a patient treated with tofacitinib. These receptors were obtained from a human donor with alopecia areata.

The J gene is TRBJ2-7, the V gene TRBV6-1, with a weak D call TRBD1 (5 bases). The V gene's germline CDR1 is MNHNS and CDR2 SASEGT. The CDR3 spans 15 residues. Trimming took off 7 bases at V and 0 bases at J, with 16 bases between the two ends. Here the CDR3 reads CASTPLRGSSYEQYF. The CDR3 region has the DNA TGTGCCAGCACCCCATTAAGGGGCAGCTCCTACGAGCAGTACTTC.

This clone showed up just a few times. V usage is TRBV6-6 and J usage is TRBJ1-2; D may be TRBD1 (5 bases). The CDR3 spans 15 residues. V lost 6 bases, J lost 2 bases, and 16 bases lay in between. The germline CDR1 and CDR2 sequences are MNHNY and SVGAGI (reference sequence). CDR3 region: CASRSRVGPNYGYTF. The CDR3 coding sequence is TGTGCCAGCAGGTCAAGGGTGGGGCCGAACTATGGCTACACCTTC.

Worth noting for this clone: The sample carries other DNA sequences with the same CDR3. The chain is built from TRBV5-1 and TRBJ2-5; D is perhaps TRBD1 (6 bases). With 0 bases removed from V and 3 bases from J, the gap between germline ends came to 9 bases. The germline CDR1 and CDR2 sequences are SGHRS and YFSETQ. This CDR3 is 14 amino acids long. CDR3 amino acids: CASSLVAGEETQYF. DNA for the CDR3: TGCGCCAGCAGCTTGGTAGCAGGGGAAGAGACCCAGTACTTC.

This clone was seen only a few times. The gene calls are TRBV29-1 and TRBJ1-2; no clear D gene. V was shortened by 3 bases and J by 1 base, with 9 bases between the two germline ends. Germline CDR1 is SQVTM and CDR2 is ANQGSEA. CDR3 length: 13 residues. The CDR3 reads CSVDHGNNYGYTF. Here the CDR3 DNA reads TGCAGCGTTGACCACGGGAATAACTATGGCTACACCTTC. Using reference TRBV29-1 and TRBJ1-2 for the parts outside the CDR3, the full variable domain is SAVISQKPSRDICQRGTSLTIQCQVDSQVTMMFWYRQQPGQSLTLIATANQGSEATYESGFVIDKFPISRPNLTFSTLTVSNMSPEDSSIYLCSVDHGNNYGYTFGSGTRLTVV.

V usage is TRBV7-2 and J usage is TRBJ2-2, with D possibly being TRBD1 or TRBD2 (5 bases each). Trimming removed 5 bases at V and 7 bases at J, with 17 bases between. Germline V CDR1 and CDR2: SGHTA, FQGNSA. CDR3 size: 15 residues. In nucleotides, the CDR3 is TGTGCCAGCAGCCTCCGGGGCAGAGCAGGCGGGGAGCTGTTTTTT. This translates into CASSLRGRAGGELFF.

The chain has TRBV7-9 and TRBJ1-1; perhaps TRBD1 as D (6 bases). Looked up from germline, CDR1 is SEHNR and CDR2 is FQNEAQ (reference sequence). The germline V and J ends were trimmed by 10 bases and 1 base, with 13 bases remaining between them. The CDR3 length is 13 residues. As DNA, the CDR3 is TGTGCCACCAGGACAGTGGGGAACACTGAAGCTTTCTTT. Encoded protein: CATRTVGNTEAFF. Full variable domain (rest looked up from reference TRBV7-9 and TRBJ1-1): DTGVSQNPRHKITKRGQNVTFRCDPISEHNRLYWYRQTLGQGPEFLTYFQNEAQLEKSRLLSDRFSAERPKGSFSTLEIQRTEQGDSAMYLCATRTVGNTEAFFGQGTRLTVV.

This clone appeared many times. The chain uses TRBV6-1 and TRBJ2-3; D is uncertain. CDR3 length equals 16 residues. V was clipped by 1 base and J by 2 bases, with 13 bases between them. CDR1 is MNHNS and CDR2 is SASEGT in the germline V gene. CDR3 residues: CASSEGRASFTDTQYF. DNA for the CDR3: TGTGCCAGCAGTGAAGGAAGGGCCAGCTTCACAGATACGCAGTATTTT.

This chain links TRBV5-4 with TRBJ2-3, with 12 bases identical to TRBD2. The CDR3 covers 16 residues. CDR1 and CDR2 from the germline V gene are SGHNT and YYREEE (reference sequence). With V trimmed by 4 bases and J by 3 bases, 6 bases remained unmatched. The CDR3, as DNA: TGTGCCAGCAGCAAGACTAGCGGGGGAAGAACAGATACGCAGTATTTT. It codes for CASSKTSGGRTDTQYF.

V gene TRBV30 combines with J gene TRBJ2-7; D gene unclear. The ends were cut back, 0 bases at V and 0 bases at J, with 6 bases in the middle. CDR1 is GTSNPN and CDR2 is SVGIG in the germline V gene (reference sequence). The CDR3 contains 13 residues. CDR3 sequence (DNA): TGTGCCTGGAGTGTTCAGGTCTCCTACGAGCAGTACTTC. Translated, it gives CAWSVQVSYEQYF.

This clone occurred once. The CDR3 coding sequence is TGTGCCAGCACCCAGGGTACCGGGGAGCTGTTTTTT. It codes for CASTQGTGELFF. The V call is TRBV6-5, the J call TRBJ2-2; weak D call: TRBD1 (5 bases). The CDR3 consists of 12 residues. Germline V gives CDR1 MNHEY, CDR2 SVGAGI. V gave up 7 bases and J gave up 5 bases, with 8 bases separating them.

The chain employs TRBV6-1 and TRBJ1-4, with D perhaps matching TRBD1 (5 bases). The CDR3 runs to 14 residues. The germline CDR1 and CDR2 sequences are MNHNS and SASEGT. V dropped 6 bases and J dropped 0 bases, with 8 bases sitting between them. The CDR3 protein is CASRKQATNEKLFF. The CDR3 DNA reads as TGTGCCAGCAGGAAACAGGCAACTAATGAAAAACTGTTTTTT.

The J gene is TRBJ1-5, the V gene TRBV30; 8 nucleotides match TRBD1. With V trimmed by 0 bases and J by 9 bases, 7 bases remained unmatched. The CDR3 length is 14 residues. Germline lookup yields CDR1 GTSNPN and CDR2 SVGIG (reference sequence). In DNA, the CDR3 is TGTGCCTGGAGTGTGGGACAGGTCGAGACGCCCCAGCATTTT. Translated: CAWSVGQVETPQHF.

The chain has TRBV11-2 and TRBJ2-3, with D unresolved. Germline V gene lookup returns CDR1 SGHAT and CDR2 FQNNGV. This CDR3 is 14 amino acids long. Trimming removed 0 bases at V and 4 bases at J, with 8 bases between. CDR3 bases: TGTGCCAGCAGCTTAGATCGGGCGGCAGATACGCAGTATTTT. It is translated as CASSLDRAADTQYF.

This chain uses TRBV30 with TRBJ1-5, with a weak D call TRBD1 (5 bases). With 3 bases removed from V and 5 bases from J, the gap between germline ends came to 11 bases. This CDR3 is built from 13 residues. Per germline, CDR1 GTSNPN and CDR2 SVGIG (reference sequence). CDR3: CAWSDSLDQPQHF. The DNA for the CDR3 is TGTGCCTGGAGCGACAGCTTGGATCAGCCCCAGCATTTT.

This clone was observed a handful of times. The V and J genes are TRBV12-5 and TRBJ2-2; perhaps TRBD1 as D (6 bases). The ends were cut back, 6 bases at V and 2 bases at J, with 10 bases in the middle. Per germline, CDR1 LGHNT and CDR2 FRNRAP. CDR3 length equals 14 residues. As DNA, the CDR3 is TGTGCTAGTGGCCAGGGGCGAAACACCGGGGAGCTGTTTTTT. Translation gives CASGQGRNTGELFF.

The rearrangement uses TRBV7-2 and TRBJ1-1, with no clear D. Trimming left V 2 bases short and J 1 base short, with 11 bases between. The CDR3 contains 15 residues. CDR1 and CDR2 from the germline V gene are SGHTA and FQGNSA. CDR3 bases: TGTGCCAGCAGCTTACCCGGGTCAGGGAACACTGAAGCTTTCTTT. Protein sequence: CASSLPGSGNTEAFF.

The rearrangement links TRBV15 to TRBJ1-1; D not resolved. The CDR3 extends over 15 amino acids. The V gene's germline CDR1 is LNHNV and CDR2 YYDKDF (reference sequence). V lost 5 bases and J lost 0, with 13 bases in between. The CDR3: CATSSHMVLNTEAFF. CDR3 nucleotides: TGTGCCACCAGCTCGCACATGGTCCTGAACACTGAAGCTTTCTTT.

The chain carries TRBV7-3 and TRBJ2-1; possibly TRBD2 for D (5 bases). V shed 4 bases and J shed 3 bases, with 7 bases lying between them. The CDR3 consists of 13 residues. Germline V gives CDR1 SGHTA, CDR2 FQGTGA. The CDR3 is CASSSAGYNEQFF. In DNA, the CDR3 is TGTGCCAGCAGCTCCGCGGGCTACAATGAGCAGTTCTTC.

The chain has TRBV7-6 and TRBJ1-2; D ambiguous. The CDR3 has 12 amino acids. Germline V gives CDR1 SGHVS, CDR2 FNYEAQ. The V end lost 4 bases, the J end lost 2 bases, and 5 bases lay between the germline ends. CDR3 sequence: CASSSPNYGYTF. CDR3 coding DNA: TGTGCCAGCAGCTCTCCGAACTATGGCTACACCTTC.

The chain is built from TRBV30 and TRBJ2-1; 8 nucleotides line up with TRBD1. The ends lost 4 bases at V and 9 bases at J; junction bases unmatched: 14. The CDR3 totals 15 residues. CDR1 is GTSNPN and CDR2 is SVGIG in the germline V gene (reference sequence). The CDR3: CAWIGQGRGSTEQFF. The CDR3 DNA sequence: TGTGCCTGGATTGGACAGGGAAGAGGTTCTACTGAGCAGTTCTTC.

This chain joins TRBV7-9 and TRBJ2-7, with D perhaps matching TRBD2 (5 bases). V dropped 3 bases and J dropped 5 bases, with 11 bases sitting between them. The CDR3 covers 13 residues. Germline CDR1 is SEHNR and CDR2 is FQNEAQ (reference sequence). The CDR3 spells CASSFGEFNEQYF. CDR3 bases: TGTGCCAGCAGCTTCGGGGAATTCAACGAGCAGTACTTC.

The chain recombines TRBV29-1 with TRBJ2-1, with 7 nucleotides matching TRBD1. From germline, CDR1 is SQVTM and CDR2 ANQGSEA. J lost 2 bases, V lost 6 bases, and 7 bases had no gene match. The CDR3 is 14 residues long. CDR3 residues: CSVLGQITYNEQFF. Written as DNA, the CDR3 is TGCAGCGTCTTGGGACAGATTACCTACAATGAGCAGTTCTTC.

The CDR3 is CSVLGTLDGQETQYF. In DNA, the CDR3 is TGCAGCGTTCTTGGGACTCTCGATGGGCAAGAGACCCAGTACTTC. The genes are TRBV29-1 and TRBJ2-5; a weak D match, TRBD2 (6 bases). The ends were cut back, 5 bases at V and 2 bases at J, with 18 bases in the middle. Per germline, CDR1 SQVTM and CDR2 ANQGSEA. This CDR3 is 15 amino acids long.

This clone was seen ten or more times. This sequence joins TRBV7-8 and TRBJ2-3, with D perhaps TRBD1 (5 bases). Trimming left V 5 bases short and J 4 bases short, with 7 bases between. The germline gives CDR1 SGHVS, CDR2 FQNEAQ. The CDR3 is 12 amino acids. The DNA for the CDR3 is TGTGCCAGCAGCACCAGGGCAGATACGCAGTATTTT. Its protein is CASSTRADTQYF.

V usage is TRBV29-1 and J usage is TRBJ2-1, with D perhaps matching TRBD1 or TRBD2 (5 bases each). Germline V lookup: CDR1 SQVTM, CDR2 ANQGSEA. The CDR3 contains 12 residues. V lost 3 bases to trimming and J lost 5 bases, with 8 bases between them. CDR3 in amino acids: CSVDPGHNEQFF. The CDR3 nucleotides read TGCAGCGTTGACCCGGGACACAATGAGCAGTTCTTC.

This clone was counted only a few times. The rearrangement uses TRBV10-3 and TRBJ1-1; tentatively, D is TRBD1 (5 bases). The ends were cut back, 9 bases at V and 2 bases at J, with 10 bases in the middle. The CDR3 is 12 residues long. Germline V gene data show CDR1 as ENHRY and CDR2 as SYGVKD. The CDR3 coding sequence is TGTGCCATTACGGGACGAAACACTGAAGCTTTCTTT. It is translated as CAITGRNTEAFF.

The chain employs TRBV9 and TRBJ1-1, with 7 bases that match TRBD1. Germline trimming cut 3 bases from V and 2 bases from J; bases unmatched to any gene: 10. Germline CDR1 SGDLS, CDR2 YYNGEE. This CDR3 is 16 amino acids long. CDR3 sequence reads: CASSALPDRFNTEAFF. In DNA form, the CDR3 reads TGTGCCAGCAGCGCTTTACCGGACAGGTTTAACACTGAAGCTTTCTTT.